The next 5 T cell receptor beta chains were all read from a single sample in a study of blood T cell repertoires in COVID-19. Only in-frame clones appear in the TCRdb table, and some are missing; sequencing was by immunoSEQ multiplex PCR. Counted here are approximately 130,000 clones, 70% to 90% occurring once; the ten biggest clones make up approximately 20%. The source material was peripheral blood. The receptors were sampled from a woman in her fifties or sixties who had recovered from COVID-19.

The chain combines TRBV5-1 with TRBJ2-7, with 8 bases identical to TRBD1. The CDR3 loop spans 17 amino acids. CDR1 and CDR2 from the germline V gene are SGHRS and YFSETQ. The ends lost 5 bases at V and 0 bases at J; junction bases unmatched: 13. Here the CDR3 reads CASSTGTGGLFSYEQYF. The CDR3 DNA reads as TGCGCCAGCAGTACCGGGACAGGCGGCCTTTTCTCCTACGAGCAGTACTTC.

The V gene is TRBV5-5, the J gene TRBJ2-7, with 9 bases lining up with TRBD1. The CDR3 sequence is 18 residues long. V dropped 2 bases and J dropped 6; count of bases not matched to a gene: 18. Per the germline V gene, CDR1 is SGHKS and CDR2 is YYEKEE (reference sequence). CDR3 sequence (DNA): TGTGCCAGCAGCTTAGGATGGGGACAGGGTCGTCAACGCCCCGAGCAGTACTTC. This codes for CASSLGWGQGRQRPEQYF. The full variable domain, with the rest looked up from reference TRBV5-5 and TRBJ2-7, is DAGVTQSPTHLIKTRGQQVTLRCSPISGHKSVSWYQQVLGQGPQFIFQYYEKEERGRGNFPDRFSARQFPNYSSELNVNALLLGDSALYLCASSLGWGQGRQRPEQYFGPGTRLTVT.

The chain recombines TRBV6-5 with TRBJ1-6; TRBD1 is a possible D gene (5 bases). CDR1 is MNHEY and CDR2 is SVGAGI in the germline V gene. Trimming left V 10 bases short and J 9 bases short, with 16 bases between. This CDR3 comprises 13 residues. For the CDR3, the DNA is TGTGCCATCCAGCCCCGGGGGGTTTCACCCCTCCACTTT. Translating gives CAIQPRGVSPLHF.

The chain couples TRBV7-9 to TRBJ2-3, with TRBD2 identical over 8 bases. V trimming: 2 bases; J trimming: 5 bases; junction bases outside the gene matches: 12. The CDR3 is made up of 17 amino acids. CDR1 and CDR2 (germline): SEHNR, FQNEAQ (reference sequence). The CDR3 bases are TGTGCCAGCAGCTTACAAACGGGGGGGTTATCGGGAGATACGCAGTATTTT. This gives the protein CASSLQTGGLSGDTQYF.

This clone was detected a few times. The chain recombines TRBV3-1 (or the pseudogene TRBV3-2) with TRBJ2-2; the D gene is possibly TRBD2 (6 bases). With 2 bases removed from V and 1 base from J, the gap between germline ends came to 11 bases. CDR3 length: 16 residues. Germline CDR1 reads LGHDT; CDR2 reads YNNKEL (reference sequence). CDR3 loop: CASSQFLSGNTGELFF. CDR3 sequence (DNA): TGTGCCAGCAGCCAATTTCTTAGCGGGAACACCGGGGAGCTGTTTTTT.